This T cell receptor (beta chain) stems from a study of T cell repertoires in cytomegalovirus infection. On the study more broadly: HLA-B-restricted CMV epitopes that are well studied were used alongside recently identified HLA-C-restricted ones. Both CMV infection and a matching HLA type were indicated by public TCR beta signatures.

Notes on the study in general: Summed frequency of public TCR beta families distinguished CMV carriers with the relevant HLA. Ex vivo, HLA-C-restricted CMV-specific TCR beta clonotypes prevailed over the rest of the response.

The CDR3 runs 12 residues. After removal of 11 bases from V and 2 bases from J, the junction contained 5 bases not matched to a gene. CDR1 and CDR2 (germline): MNHEY, SMNVEV (reference sequence). TCRdb itself ran the reads through MiXCR, one entry per CDR3 protein. The repertoire holds about 900,000 distinct CDR3 sequences, with approximately 32% as singletons. Comments on this clonotype: The antigen remains undetermined.

The specimen was cultured CD8+ T cells from PBMCs, collected from culture after CMV antigen stimulation. V gene TRBV27 combines with J gene TRBJ1-1; 7 nucleotides line up with TRBD1. This TCR was recovered from a human donor in good health (CMV status not recorded). Some clones in this sample may be carry-over from other donors' samples. The CDR3 loop reads CAAQGGNTEAFF. The CDR3 coding sequence is TGTGCCGCCCAGGGGGGAAACACTGAAGCTTTCTTT.